This T cell receptor beta chain was recovered during a study of T-cell reconstitution after alpha-beta-depleted transplantation in children (dated by TCRdb to the mid-2010s). Background for the entire study: Using TCR repertoire profiling, the study quantitatively followed how T-cell immune reconstitution unfolded in children after TCRalphabeta/CD19-depleted allogeneic hematopoietic cell transplantation. General conclusions and limits of the study: In some patients, the high TCRbeta diversity seen at day 60 was put down to recipient T cells and intrathymic progenitors that had survived conditioning. The apparently early alphabetaT-cell count recovery about two months after transplant was reportedly dependent on only several hundred rapidly expanded clones derived from non-depleted graft cells. Hyperexpanded clone frequencies declined over subsequent months; after one year, T-cell counts and TCRbeta diversity were mostly attributed to newly produced T cells.

About this clonotype itself: This clone's antigen is unknown. Nothing much larger sits one base from this clone, and base qualities are not available.

The method behind the library was PCR. TCRdb shows the sequencer as Illumina HiSeq 2500. To normalize quantification of the TCRbeta repertoire, the TCR libraries were built with molecular barcoding that relied on unique molecular identifiers. TCRdb handled the public reads itself, with Q25 trimming in fastp and clone calling in MiXCR, and kept productive beta chains. Rows with one shared CDR3 protein collapse into an entry with the most common genes and DNA. Here the sample has around 490,000 distinct CDR3 sequences; 10% to 12% occur a single time. The top ten clones comprise 14% of the sample. This sample's treatment or condition label indicates: allogeneic hematopoietic cell transplantation with graft depleted of TCRalphabeta T cells and CD19 B cells. Transplant recipients were children who received TCRalphabeta/CD19-depleted allogeneic hematopoietic cell grafts. The source was PBMCs, mostly from graft donor cells, collected 180 days after TCRalphabeta/CD19-depleted stem cell transplant. The origin of this receptor is a female patient aged 2-15 years who had a stem cell transplant for aplastic anemia, so the T cells may come from the graft donor.

CDR3 region: CSATLASNYGYTF. The DNA is TGCAGTGCCACCCTCGCGTCTAACTATGGCTACACCTTC. Recombination linked TRBV20-1 to TRBJ1-2; the D gene identity is not certain. From the germline V gene (reference sequence), CDR1 is DFQATT and CDR2 is SNEGSKA. Measured from the cysteine to the phenylalanine, the CDR3 is 13 residues long. Left in the record is the CDR3 DNA by itself, 39 bases read in frame from the first base. V and J lose 6 bases and 0 bases, and a span of 11 bases separates them.